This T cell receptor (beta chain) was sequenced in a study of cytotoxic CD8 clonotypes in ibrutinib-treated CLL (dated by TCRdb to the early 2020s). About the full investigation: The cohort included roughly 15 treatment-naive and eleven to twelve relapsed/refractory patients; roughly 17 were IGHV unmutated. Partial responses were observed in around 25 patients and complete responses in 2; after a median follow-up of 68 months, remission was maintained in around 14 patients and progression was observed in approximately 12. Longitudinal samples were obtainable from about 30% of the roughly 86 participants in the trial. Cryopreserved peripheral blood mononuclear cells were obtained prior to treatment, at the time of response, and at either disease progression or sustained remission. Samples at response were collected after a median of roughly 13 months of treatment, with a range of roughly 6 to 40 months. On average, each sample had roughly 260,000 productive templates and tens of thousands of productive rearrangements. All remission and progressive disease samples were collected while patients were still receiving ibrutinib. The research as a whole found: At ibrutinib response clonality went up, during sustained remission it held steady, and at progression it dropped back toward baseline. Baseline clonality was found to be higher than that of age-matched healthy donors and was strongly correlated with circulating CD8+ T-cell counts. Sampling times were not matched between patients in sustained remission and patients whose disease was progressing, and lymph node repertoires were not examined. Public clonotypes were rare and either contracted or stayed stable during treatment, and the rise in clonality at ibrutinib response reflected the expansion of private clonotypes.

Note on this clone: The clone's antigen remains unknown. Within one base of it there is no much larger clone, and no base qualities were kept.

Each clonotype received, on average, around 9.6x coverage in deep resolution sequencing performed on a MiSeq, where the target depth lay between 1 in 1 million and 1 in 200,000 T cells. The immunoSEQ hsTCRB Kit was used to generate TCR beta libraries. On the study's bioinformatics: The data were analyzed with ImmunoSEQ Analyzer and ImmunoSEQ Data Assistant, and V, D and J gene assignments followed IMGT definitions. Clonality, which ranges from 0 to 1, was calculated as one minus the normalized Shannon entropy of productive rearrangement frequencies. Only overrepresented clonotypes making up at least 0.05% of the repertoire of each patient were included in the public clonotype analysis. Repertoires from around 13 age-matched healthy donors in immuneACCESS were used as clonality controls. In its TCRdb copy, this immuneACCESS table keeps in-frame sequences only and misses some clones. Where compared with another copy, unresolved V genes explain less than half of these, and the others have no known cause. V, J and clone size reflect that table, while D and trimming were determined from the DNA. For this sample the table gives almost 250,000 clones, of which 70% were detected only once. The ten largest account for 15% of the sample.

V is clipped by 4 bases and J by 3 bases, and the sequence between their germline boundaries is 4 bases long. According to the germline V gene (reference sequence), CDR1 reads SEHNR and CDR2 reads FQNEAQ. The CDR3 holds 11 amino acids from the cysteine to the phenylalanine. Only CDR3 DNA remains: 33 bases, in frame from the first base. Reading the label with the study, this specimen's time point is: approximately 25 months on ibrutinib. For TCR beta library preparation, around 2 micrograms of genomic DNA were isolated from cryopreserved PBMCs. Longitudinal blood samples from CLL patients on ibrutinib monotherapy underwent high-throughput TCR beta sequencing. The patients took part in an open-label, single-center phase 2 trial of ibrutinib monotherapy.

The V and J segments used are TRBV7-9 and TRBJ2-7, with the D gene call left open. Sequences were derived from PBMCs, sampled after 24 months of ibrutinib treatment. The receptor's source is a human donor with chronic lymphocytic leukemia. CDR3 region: CASSSNYEQYF. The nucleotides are TGTGCCAGCAGCTCGAACTACGAGCAGTACTTC.